These T cell receptor beta chains were read from a single sample in a study of identifying expanded T cells in peripheral blood. Clones were sequenced by immunoSEQ multiplex PCR, and TCRdb holds only the in-frame ones, with some missing. Among tens of thousands of clones listed, approximately 90% were seen once. The sequenced sample consisted of blood. Receptor source: a person aged 18-69 years in good health. Each CDR3 is given with its conserved first and last residue. Fields, in order: J gene, V gene, clone size, D gene, CDR3 protein, CDR3 DNA. A D gene is named only where the DNA matches it firmly. Clone sizes are given selectively: once, few, many, or a class where the clone is expanded.

TRBJ2-1 | TRBV7-2 | - | TRBD2 | CASSLAGAGGYNEQFF | TGTGCCAGCAGCTTAGCGGGGGCGGGAGGGTACAATGAGCAGTTCTTC
TRBJ2-7 | TRBV7-9 | - | - | CASSLGAPRGSYEQYF | TGTGCCAGCAGCCTGGGGGCTCCTAGGGGGTCCTACGAGCAGTACTTC
TRBJ2-1 | TRBV27 | - | - | CASSTGRASEQFF | TGTGCCAGCAGTACAGGCAGGGCATCGGAGCAGTTCTTC
TRBJ1-1 | TRBV12-5 | - | - | CASGKQRDTEAFF | TGTGCTAGTGGTAAACAGAGGGACACTGAAGCTTTCTTT
TRBJ1-2 | TRBV7-2 | - | TRBD1 | CASRDRQGYGYTF | TGTGCCAGCAGGGACCGACAGGGGTATGGCTACACCTTC
TRBJ2-5 | TRBV7-7 | once | - | CASSPGVQETQYF | TGTGCTAGCAGCCCAGGGGTCCAAGAGACCCAGTACTTC
TRBJ2-7 | TRBV6-4 | once | - | CASSDSWKGTYEQYF | TGTGCCAGCAGTGACTCGTGGAAGGGGACCTACGAGCAGTACTTC
TRBJ2-3 | TRBV5-1 | once | - | CASSRTSLVTDTQYF | TGCGCCAGCAGCCGGACGAGTTTGGTCACAGATACGCAGTATTTT
TRBJ1-5 | TRBV19 | - | TRBD1 | CASSTRFGQGANQPQHF | TGTGCCAGTAGTACCCGGTTTGGACAGGGCGCAAATCAGCCCCAGCATTTT
TRBJ1-1 | TRBV5-4 | - | - | CASSLYGEHTEAFF | TGTGCCAGCAGCTTGTATGGGGAACACACTGAAGCTTTCTTT
TRBJ2-7 | TRBV27 | - | - | CASSVRTNYEQYF | TGTGCCAGCAGTGTCAGGACAAACTACGAGCAGTACTTC
TRBJ2-7 | TRBV5-4 | - | - | CASSLGGQRPYEQYF | TGTGCCAGCAGCTTGGGTGGACAGCGCCCCTACGAGCAGTACTTC
TRBJ2-3 | TRBV2 | - | TRBD2 | CASRLASGGVDTQYF | TGTGCCAGCAGACTGGCTAGCGGGGGCGTGGATACGCAGTATTTT
TRBJ1-1 | TRBV2 | - | - | CASSETGNTEAFF | TGTGCCAGCAGTGAGACAGGGAACACTGAAGCTTTCTTT
TRBJ2-5 | TRBV7-9 | - | - | CASSSGQETQYF | TGTGCCAGCAGTAGCGGCCAAGAGACCCAGTACTTC
TRBJ2-7 | TRBV28 | - | - | CEVQGGRSSYEQYF | TGTGAAGTTCAGGGGGGTAGGAGCTCCTACGAGCAGTACTTC
TRBJ2-7 | TRBV7-6 | - | TRBD1 | CASSQRGLEQYF | TGTGCCAGCAGCCAAAGGGGGCTCGAGCAGTACTTC
TRBJ2-5 | TRBV6-1 | - | - | CASSRPIFGEETQYF | TGTGCCAGCAGTCGGCCGATTTTTGGGGAAGAGACCCAGTACTTC
TRBJ2-3 | TRBV7-2 | - | - | CASRTLIAEILGTQYF | TGTGCCAGCAGGACACTCATAGCGGAGATCCTCGGTACGCAGTATTTT
TRBJ1-3 | TRBV9 | - | - | CASSARDAHSGNTIYF | TGTGCCAGCAGCGCCCGGGACGCCCACTCTGGAAACACCATATATTTT
TRBJ1-2 | TRBV6-6 | once | TRBD1 | CASLEKGAKGYTF | TGTGCCAGCCTCGAAAAGGGGGCTAAGGGCTACACCTTC
TRBJ2-5 | TRBV20-1 | - | - | CSAELGETQYF | TGCAGTGCTGAGTTGGGGGAGACCCAGTACTTC
TRBJ1-6 | TRBV9 | - | - | CASSAPDDSYNSPLHF | TGTGCCAGCAGCGCTCCGGACGACTCCTATAATTCACCCCTCCACTTT
TRBJ1-2 | TRBV10-3 | - | - | CAISAQEGNYGYTF | TGTGCCATCAGTGCGCAGGAGGGCAACTATGGCTACACCTTC
TRBJ1-2 | TRBV18 | - | - | CASSPPQSLYGYTF | TGTGCCAGCTCACCACCCCAGAGTTTATATGGCTACACCTTC
TRBJ2-7 | TRBV2 | - | TRBD1 | CASSTRRQGGDEQYF | TGTGCCAGCAGTACCCGCCGACAGGGTGGGGACGAGCAGTACTTC
TRBJ2-1 | TRBV7-8 | once | - | CASSLLQSLPGNEQFF | TGTGCCAGCAGCTTACTCCAATCCCTTCCGGGCAATGAGCAGTTCTTC
TRBJ1-1 | TRBV28 | - | TRBD1 | CASHRQGAFAEAFF | TGTGCCAGCCATCGACAGGGAGCTTTCGCTGAAGCTTTCTTT
TRBJ1-2 | TRBV7-2 | - | - | CASSFSPGGYGYTF | TGTGCCAGCAGCTTTTCACCCGGGGGCTATGGCTACACCTTC
TRBJ1-5 | TRBV5-1 | - | TRBD1 | CASSLDTGTGWPQHF | TGCGCCAGCAGCTTGGATACCGGGACAGGGTGGCCCCAGCATTTT
TRBJ2-3 | TRBV4-2 | - | - | CASSQEYAGSTDTQYF | TGTGCCAGCAGCCAAGAATACGCGGGATCGACAGATACGCAGTATTTT
TRBJ2-3 | TRBV2 | - | TRBD1 | CASMGTGRDTQYF | TGTGCCAGCATGGGGACAGGGCGAGATACGCAGTATTTT
TRBJ2-5 | TRBV6-5 | - | TRBD2 | CASGLAGFQETQYF | TGTGCCAGCGGGCTAGCGGGGTTCCAAGAGACCCAGTACTTC
TRBJ2-7 | TRBV13 | - | - | CASSLGQVGRHYEQYF | TGTGCCAGCAGCTTAGGGCAGGTTGGAAGGCACTACGAGCAGTACTTC
TRBJ1-3 | TRBV18 | - | - | CASSGGQTNSGNTIYF | TGTGCCAGCTCTGGAGGACAGACCAACTCTGGAAACACCATATATTTT
TRBJ2-1 | TRBV6-1 | - | TRBD2 | CASSEFSGGANEQFF | TGTGCCAGCAGTGAATTTAGCGGGGGGGCCAATGAGCAGTTCTTC
TRBJ2-7 | TRBV6-5 | - | - | CASIPTAGPYEQYF | TGTGCCAGCATTCCCACGGCAGGGCCCTACGAGCAGTACTTC
TRBJ2-7 | TRBV18 | - | - | CASSFLGREQYF | TGTGCCAGCTCATTCCTGGGGAGGGAGCAGTACTTC
TRBJ1-2 | TRBV6-6 | once | TRBD1 | CASHPGQGAQSYGYTF | TGTGCCAGCCACCCGGGACAGGGGGCGCAGAGCTATGGCTACACCTTC
TRBJ2-1 | TRBV6-5 | - | - | CASSPPGLVQNEQFF | TGTGCCAGCAGCCCCCCGGGATTGGTGCAAAATGAGCAGTTCTTC
TRBJ2-3 | TRBV5-6 | - | - | CASSLVDQPWGTDTQYF | TGTGCCAGCAGCTTGGTGGACCAACCCTGGGGCACAGATACGCAGTATTTT
TRBJ1-1 | TRBV28 | - | - | CATKPPSDSYLKAFF | TGTGCCACCAAACCGCCGTCGGACAGTTATTTGAAAGCTTTCTTT
TRBJ1-3 | TRBV15 | once | - | CATSRDLSQGSGNTIYF | TGTGCCACCAGCAGAGATCTTTCACAGGGATCTGGAAACACCATATATTTT
TRBJ1-2 | TRBV20-1 | - | - | CSARGANGYTF | TGCAGTGCCAGGGGAGCTAATGGCTACACCTTC
TRBJ2-2 | TRBV9 | once | - | CASSEFLTNTGELFF | TGTGCCAGCAGCGAATTCCTTACAAACACCGGGGAGCTGTTTTTT
TRBJ2-7 | TRBV11-2 | - | - | CASSATRNHEQYF | TGTGCCAGCAGCGCAACTAGAAACCACGAGCAGTACTTC
TRBJ2-7 | TRBV7-3 | - | - | CASSLAPATYEQYF | TGTGCCAGCAGCTTAGCTCCAGCGACCTACGAGCAGTACTTC
TRBJ2-5 | TRBV19 | - | TRBD1 | CASRLTGGQETQYF | TGTGCCAGTAGACTGACAGGGGGTCAAGAGACCCAGTACTTC
TRBJ1-4 | TRBV15 | - | TRBD1 | CATSRDFGQGGNEKLFF | TGTGCCACCAGCAGAGATTTTGGGCAGGGGGGTAATGAAAAACTGTTTTTT
TRBJ2-1 | TRBV9 | - | TRBD2 | CASSTQRESQFF | TGTGCCAGCAGCACCCAGCGGGAGTCACAGTTCTTC
TRBJ1-6 | TRBV4-1 | - | - | CASSQDDNSPLHF | TGCGCCAGCAGCCAAGATGACAATTCACCCCTCCACTTT
TRBJ2-7 | TRBV7-9 | - | TRBD2 | CASSEGLAPYEQYF | TGTGCCAGCAGCGAGGGACTAGCGCCCTACGAGCAGTACTTC
TRBJ1-1 | TRBV5-1 | - | TRBD1 | CASSIGTASTEAFF | TGCGCCAGCAGCATCGGGACAGCCAGCACTGAAGCTTTCTTT
TRBJ2-6 | TRBV18 | - | - | CASSPSPAANVLTF | TGTGCCAGCTCACCTAGCCCGGCGGCCAACGTCCTGACTTTC